This entry lists 2 T cell receptor beta chains sequenced from one sample in a study of T cells in localized non-small cell lung cancer. Assay used: immunoSEQ multiplex PCR; TCRdb lists only in-frame clones, some missing. The sample lists 20,000 to 25,000 clones, roughly nine tenths occurring once. The sequencing here drew on peripheral blood, taken before any cancer treatment. These receptors originate from a man between 40 and 69 years old with stage I squamous cell lung carcinoma.

Of note for this clone: Other DNA sequences from this sample encode an identical CDR3 as well. This chain connects TRBV2 to TRBJ2-6, with D uncertain. The CDR3 extends over 14 amino acids. In germline, CDR1 is SNHLY, CDR2 FYNNEI. The V end was cut by 3 bases, the J end by 1 base, with 4 bases between. This CDR3 is CASSDRSGANVLTF. The DNA of the CDR3 is TGTGCCAGCAGTGATCGGTCTGGGGCCAACGTCCTGACTTTC.

The rearrangement joins TRBV28 to TRBJ1-5, with no clear D. The CDR3 covers 12 residues. Germline CDR1 MDHEN, CDR2 SYDVKM. Trimming cost V 6 bases and J 4 bases, with 7 bases left between them. CDR3 loop: CASRAVNQPQHF. Written as DNA, the CDR3 is TGTGCCAGCAGAGCGGTTAATCAGCCCCAGCATTTT.